These T cell receptor beta chains were read from a single sample in a study of T cell repertoires in ileal Crohn's disease. The data were produced by immunoSEQ multiplex PCR, yet TCRdb's version contains in-frame clones alone and is incomplete. This table has some 30,000 clones, roughly 77% appearing once. Sequencing input: ileal tissue. The receptors were gathered from an adult with Crohn's disease. CDR3s include the opening cysteine and the closing phenylalanine or tryptophan. The order of the fields is CDR3 protein, CDR3 DNA, V gene, clone size, D gene, J gene. The D gene is left open where the match is weak. Clone size, where shown, is once, few, many, or a class for clones that have expanded.

CDR3aa: CASSFYGNQPQHF
CDR3nt: TGTGCCAGCAGCTTCTATGGTAATCAGCCCCAGCATTTT
v_gene: TRBV5-8
abundance: -
d_gene: -
j_gene: TRBJ1-5

CDR3aa: CASSVDSGGRVNNEQFF
CDR3nt: TGTGCCAGCAGCGTAGATTCCGGCGGGAGGGTGAACAATGAGCAGTTCTTC
v_gene: TRBV9
abundance: -
d_gene: TRBD2
j_gene: TRBJ2-1

CDR3aa: CASGLSSAEQYF
CDR3nt: TGTGCTAGTGGTTTGTCGAGCGCCGAGCAGTACTTC
v_gene: TRBV12-5
abundance: -
d_gene: -
j_gene: TRBJ2-7

CDR3aa: CASSERRGSLGYTF
CDR3nt: TGTGCCAGCAGCGAGAGGCGCGGGTCGTTAGGCTACACCTTC
v_gene: TRBV5-6
abundance: -
d_gene: -
j_gene: TRBJ1-2

CDR3aa: CASSLAGGSYEQYF
CDR3nt: TGTGCCAGCAGCTTAGCGGGGGGGTCCTACGAGCAGTACTTC
v_gene: TRBV7-8
abundance: -
d_gene: TRBD2
j_gene: TRBJ2-7

CDR3aa: CASSSRDRGIGYTF
CDR3nt: TGTGCCAGCAGCTCAAGGGACAGGGGGATTGGCTACACCTTC
v_gene: TRBV7-9
abundance: once
d_gene: TRBD1
j_gene: TRBJ1-2

CDR3aa: CASRWDITSPLHF
CDR3nt: TGTGCCAGTAGATGGGACATTACTTCACCCCTCCACTTT
v_gene: TRBV19
abundance: -
d_gene: -
j_gene: TRBJ1-6

CDR3aa: CASSGTRGGSYGYTF
CDR3nt: TGTGCCAGCAGCGGGACTCGAGGGGGCTCCTATGGCTACACCTTC
v_gene: TRBV5-4
abundance: -
d_gene: TRBD1
j_gene: TRBJ1-2

CDR3aa: CASSRDRGPAEQYF
CDR3nt: TGTGCCAGCAGCAGGGACAGGGGGCCAGCCGAGCAGTACTTC
v_gene: TRBV2
abundance: few
d_gene: TRBD1
j_gene: TRBJ2-7

CDR3aa: CASSPYTDTQYF
CDR3nt: TGTGCCAGCAGCCCGTACACAGATACGCAGTATTTT
v_gene: TRBV13
abundance: -
d_gene: -
j_gene: TRBJ2-3

CDR3aa: CASSPTRQGGAYTF
CDR3nt: TGTGCCAGCAGCCCGACCCGACAGGGTGGTGCCTACACCTTC
v_gene: TRBV7-6
abundance: -
d_gene: TRBD1
j_gene: TRBJ1-2

CDR3aa: CAWTPGGTNYGYTF
CDR3nt: TGTGCCTGGACCCCAGGGGGGACTAACTATGGCTACACCTTC
v_gene: TRBV30
abundance: -
d_gene: TRBD1
j_gene: TRBJ1-2

CDR3aa: CASSNRSGRDQETQYF
CDR3nt: TGTGCCAGCAGCAATAGAAGCGGGAGGGACCAAGAGACCCAGTACTTC
v_gene: TRBV21-1
abundance: -
d_gene: -
j_gene: TRBJ2-5

CDR3aa: CASSRDWTYQETQYF
CDR3nt: TGTGCCAGCAGCCGGGATTGGACGTACCAAGAGACCCAGTACTTC
v_gene: TRBV7-2
abundance: -
d_gene: -
j_gene: TRBJ2-5

CDR3aa: CASSLTGRFDEQYF
CDR3nt: TGTGCCAGCAGCTTAACCGGGAGGTTTGACGAGCAGTACTTC
v_gene: TRBV11-2
abundance: -
d_gene: TRBD2
j_gene: TRBJ2-7

CDR3aa: CASSTSSPYEQYF
CDR3nt: TGCGCCAGCAGCACTTCCTCCCCGTACGAGCAGTACTTC
v_gene: TRBV5-1
abundance: -
d_gene: -
j_gene: TRBJ2-7

CDR3aa: CASRNPRLAMEQYF
CDR3nt: TGTGCCAGCAGAAACCCCCGACTAGCCATGGAGCAGTACTTC
v_gene: TRBV6-1
abundance: -
d_gene: TRBD2
j_gene: TRBJ2-7

CDR3aa: CASSGLAVCTDTQYF
CDR3nt: TGTGCCAGCAGCGGACTAGCGGTATGCACAGATACGCAGTATTTT
v_gene: TRBV7-4
abundance: -
d_gene: TRBD2
j_gene: TRBJ2-3

CDR3aa: CASSSTGTGGGQPQHF
CDR3nt: TGTGCCAGCAGCTCAACCGGGACAGGGGGCGGTCAGCCCCAGCATTTT
v_gene: TRBV5-6
abundance: -
d_gene: TRBD1
j_gene: TRBJ1-5

CDR3aa: CASSPYSNYGHTF
CDR3nt: TGTGCCAGCAGCCCTTATAGTAACTATGGCCACACCTTC
v_gene: TRBV11-2
abundance: -
d_gene: -
j_gene: TRBJ1-2

CDR3aa: CASKRDLGREQYF
CDR3nt: TGTGCCAGCAAGCGGGACCTAGGGCGCGAGCAGTACTTC
v_gene: TRBV2
abundance: once
d_gene: TRBD2
j_gene: TRBJ2-7

CDR3aa: CATSRGRTGGTDTQYF
CDR3nt: TGTGCCACCAGCAGAGGAAGGACAGGGGGCACAGATACGCAGTATTTT
v_gene: TRBV15
abundance: -
d_gene: TRBD1
j_gene: TRBJ2-3

CDR3aa: CASSYGLAGRDTQYF
CDR3nt: TGTGCCAGCAGCTACGGACTAGCGGGGCGGGATACGCAGTATTTT
v_gene: TRBV2
abundance: -
d_gene: TRBD2
j_gene: TRBJ2-3

CDR3aa: CASSLNGDYEQYF
CDR3nt: TGTGCCAGCAGCTTAAATGGAGACTACGAGCAGTACTTC
v_gene: TRBV7-3
abundance: once
d_gene: -
j_gene: TRBJ2-7

CDR3aa: CASSPPLRIGSLAGEQYF
CDR3nt: TGTGCCAGCAGCCCACCACTCCGGATCGGCAGTTTGGCGGGCGAGCAGTACTTC
v_gene: TRBV11-2
abundance: once
d_gene: -
j_gene: TRBJ2-7

CDR3aa: CASSPPGGELFF
CDR3nt: TGTGCCAGCAGCCCCCCCGGGGGGGAGCTGTTTTTT
v_gene: TRBV9
abundance: -
d_gene: -
j_gene: TRBJ2-2

CDR3aa: CASSRRGEVTTNEKLFF
CDR3nt: TGTGCCAGCAGCCGCCGAGGGGAGGTCACAACTAATGAAAAACTGTTTTTT
v_gene: TRBV27
abundance: -
d_gene: -
j_gene: TRBJ1-4

CDR3aa: CASSRSQTGELFF
CDR3nt: TGTGCCAGCAGTCGATCACAAACCGGGGAGCTGTTTTTT
v_gene: TRBV6-5
abundance: -
d_gene: -
j_gene: TRBJ2-2

CDR3aa: CASSQDRQETQYF
CDR3nt: TGCGCCAGCAGCCAAGATCGCCAAGAGACCCAGTACTTC
v_gene: TRBV4-3
abundance: -
d_gene: -
j_gene: TRBJ2-5

CDR3aa: CASSYLAGAYNEQFF
CDR3nt: TGTGCCAGCAGTTACTTGGCGGGGGCCTACAATGAGCAGTTCTTC
v_gene: TRBV6-5
abundance: -
d_gene: TRBD2
j_gene: TRBJ2-1

CDR3aa: CASRMMGQGHEQYF
CDR3nt: TGTGCCAGCAGGATGATGGGACAGGGCCACGAGCAGTACTTC
v_gene: TRBV21-1
abundance: -
d_gene: -
j_gene: TRBJ2-7

CDR3aa: CASFSNRGSTDTQYF
CDR3nt: TGTGCCAGCTTCTCCAACCGGGGATCCACAGATACGCAGTATTTT
v_gene: TRBV5-4
abundance: -
d_gene: -
j_gene: TRBJ2-3

CDR3aa: CASSIGAGIVSNQPQHF
CDR3nt: TGTGCCAGTAGTATTGGCGCAGGTATTGTAAGCAATCAGCCCCAGCATTTT
v_gene: TRBV19
abundance: once
d_gene: -
j_gene: TRBJ1-5

CDR3aa: CASSQAGLAGANEQFF
CDR3nt: TGTGCCAGCAGTCAAGCAGGGCTAGCGGGGGCCAATGAGCAGTTCTTC
v_gene: TRBV7-2
abundance: -
d_gene: TRBD2
j_gene: TRBJ2-1

CDR3aa: CASSRTANYGYTF
CDR3nt: TGTGCCAGCTCCAGGACAGCTAACTATGGCTACACCTTC
v_gene: TRBV2
abundance: -
d_gene: -
j_gene: TRBJ1-2

CDR3aa: CASSYSVQFMNTEAFF
CDR3nt: TGTGCCAGCAGTTACTCAGTACAGTTCATGAACACTGAAGCTTTCTTT
v_gene: TRBV6-5
abundance: -
d_gene: -
j_gene: TRBJ1-1

CDR3aa: CASSYHSRDEQYF
CDR3nt: TGTGCCAGCAGTTACCATTCCAGGGATGAGCAGTACTTC
v_gene: TRBV6-5
abundance: -
d_gene: -
j_gene: TRBJ2-7

CDR3aa: CASSPTSGRYNEQFF
CDR3nt: TGTGCCAGCAGTCCGACTAGCGGGAGGTACAATGAGCAGTTCTTC
v_gene: TRBV6-5
abundance: -
d_gene: TRBD2
j_gene: TRBJ2-1

CDR3aa: CAISGQTSVGNEQFF
CDR3nt: TGTGCCATCAGTGGGCAGACTAGCGTAGGAAATGAGCAGTTCTTC
v_gene: TRBV10-3
abundance: few
d_gene: TRBD2
j_gene: TRBJ2-1

CDR3aa: CASSQDQASGELFF
CDR3nt: TGCGCCAGCAGCCAAGATCAGGCTTCCGGGGAGCTGTTTTTT
v_gene: TRBV4-3
abundance: -
d_gene: -
j_gene: TRBJ2-2

CDR3aa: CASSLATSNKDTQYF
CDR3nt: TGTGCCAGCAGCTTAGCGACTAGCAATAAGGATACGCAGTATTTT
v_gene: TRBV7-2
abundance: -
d_gene: TRBD2
j_gene: TRBJ2-3

CDR3aa: CASTPRGGREQYF
CDR3nt: TGTGCCAGCACCCCAAGAGGGGGTCGCGAGCAGTACTTC
v_gene: TRBV7-2
abundance: -
d_gene: -
j_gene: TRBJ2-7

CDR3aa: CASSGLAGYEQYF
CDR3nt: TGTGCCAGCAGTGGTTTAGCGGGGTACGAGCAGTACTTC
v_gene: TRBV6-6
abundance: -
d_gene: TRBD2
j_gene: TRBJ2-7

CDR3aa: CASSTEGELFF
CDR3nt: TGCGCCAGCAGCACAGAAGGGGAGCTGTTTTTT
v_gene: TRBV23-1
abundance: -
d_gene: -
j_gene: TRBJ2-2

CDR3aa: CASSQERLTSGRAQFF
CDR3nt: TGCGCCAGCAGCCAGGAGAGATTGACTAGCGGGAGGGCCCAGTTCTTC
v_gene: TRBV4-1
abundance: -
d_gene: TRBD2
j_gene: TRBJ2-1